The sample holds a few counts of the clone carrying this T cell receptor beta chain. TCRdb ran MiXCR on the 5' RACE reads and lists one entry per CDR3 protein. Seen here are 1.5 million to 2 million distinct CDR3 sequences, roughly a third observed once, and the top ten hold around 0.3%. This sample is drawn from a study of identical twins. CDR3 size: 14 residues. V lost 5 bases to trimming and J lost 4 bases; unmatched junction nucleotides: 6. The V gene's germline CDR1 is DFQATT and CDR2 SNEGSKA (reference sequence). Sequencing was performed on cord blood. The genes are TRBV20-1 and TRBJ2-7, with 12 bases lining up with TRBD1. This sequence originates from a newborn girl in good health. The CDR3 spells CSALGDRGLYEQYF. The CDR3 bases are TGCAGTGCTCTAGGGGACAGGGGGCTATACGAGCAGTACTTC.